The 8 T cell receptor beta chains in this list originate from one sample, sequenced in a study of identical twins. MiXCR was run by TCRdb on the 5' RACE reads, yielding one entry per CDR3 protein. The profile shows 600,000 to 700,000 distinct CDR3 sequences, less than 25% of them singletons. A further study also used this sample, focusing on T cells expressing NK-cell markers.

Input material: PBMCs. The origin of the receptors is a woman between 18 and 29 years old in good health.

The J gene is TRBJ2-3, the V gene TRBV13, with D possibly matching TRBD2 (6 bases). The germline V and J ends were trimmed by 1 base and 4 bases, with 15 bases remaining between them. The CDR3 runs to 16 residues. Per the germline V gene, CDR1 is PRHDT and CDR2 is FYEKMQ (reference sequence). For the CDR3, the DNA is TGTGCCAGCAGCTTAGAAGACGGGGGAGTTTCAGATACGCAGTATTTT. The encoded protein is CASSLEDGGVSDTQYF. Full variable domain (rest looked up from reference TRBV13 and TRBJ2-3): AAGVIQSPRHLIKEKRETATLKCYPIPRHDTVYWYQQGPGQDPQFLISFYEKMQSDKGSIPDRFSAQQFSDYHSELNMSSLELGDSALYFCASSLEDGGVSDTQYFGPGTRLTVL.

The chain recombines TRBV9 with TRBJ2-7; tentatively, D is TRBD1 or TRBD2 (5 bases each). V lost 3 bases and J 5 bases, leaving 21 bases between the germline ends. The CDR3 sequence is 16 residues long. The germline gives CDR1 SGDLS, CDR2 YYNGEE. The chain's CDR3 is CASSARGVGELNEQYF. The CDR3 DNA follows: TGTGCCAGCAGCGCGAGGGGAGTTGGGGAACTTAACGAGCAGTACTTC.

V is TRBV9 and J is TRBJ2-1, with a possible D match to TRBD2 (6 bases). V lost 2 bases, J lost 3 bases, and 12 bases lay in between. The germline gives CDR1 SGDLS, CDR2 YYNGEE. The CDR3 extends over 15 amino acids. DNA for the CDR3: TGTGCCAGCAGCGTCTCGGGACTCGACTACAATGAGCAGTTCTTC. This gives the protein CASSVSGLDYNEQFF.

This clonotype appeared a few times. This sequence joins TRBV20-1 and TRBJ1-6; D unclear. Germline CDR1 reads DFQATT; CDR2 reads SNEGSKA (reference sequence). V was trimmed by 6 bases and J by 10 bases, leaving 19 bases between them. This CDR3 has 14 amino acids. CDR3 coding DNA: TGCAGTGCCCCCGCGCAGGCAGGAAGGTCACCCCTCCACTTT. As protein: CSAPAQAGRSPLHF.

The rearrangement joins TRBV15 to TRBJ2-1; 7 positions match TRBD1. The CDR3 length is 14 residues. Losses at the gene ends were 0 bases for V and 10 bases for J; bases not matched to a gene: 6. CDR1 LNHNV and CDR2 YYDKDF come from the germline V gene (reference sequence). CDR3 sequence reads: CATSRDPETGEQFF. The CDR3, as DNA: TGTGCCACCAGCAGAGATCCTGAGACAGGGGAGCAGTTCTTC.

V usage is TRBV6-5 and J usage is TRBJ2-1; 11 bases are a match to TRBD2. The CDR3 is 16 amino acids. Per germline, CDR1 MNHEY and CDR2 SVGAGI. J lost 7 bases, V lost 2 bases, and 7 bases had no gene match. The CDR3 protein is CASSYRVAGGLNEQFF. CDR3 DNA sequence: TGTGCCAGCAGTTACCGGGTAGCGGGGGGGCTAAATGAGCAGTTCTTC.

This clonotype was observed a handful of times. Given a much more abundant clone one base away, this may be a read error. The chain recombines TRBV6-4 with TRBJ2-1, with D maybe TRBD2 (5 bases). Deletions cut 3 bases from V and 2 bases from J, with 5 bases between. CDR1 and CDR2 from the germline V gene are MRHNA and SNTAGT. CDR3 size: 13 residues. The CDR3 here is CASSELAYNEQFF. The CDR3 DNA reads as TGTGCCAGCAGTGAACTAGCCTACAATGAGCAGTTCTTC.

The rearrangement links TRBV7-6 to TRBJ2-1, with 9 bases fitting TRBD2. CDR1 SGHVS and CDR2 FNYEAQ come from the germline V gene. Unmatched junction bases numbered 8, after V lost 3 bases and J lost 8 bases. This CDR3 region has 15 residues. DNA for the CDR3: TGTGCCAGCAGCTTCCGCGGGAGGGGCGGCCATGAGCAGTTCTTC. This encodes CASSFRGRGGHEQFF.